The rows below give T cell receptor beta chains drawn from one sample of a study of blood T cells in healthy people across ages. Using its own MiXCR run on the 5' RACE reads, TCRdb lists one record per CDR3 protein. The sample has around 940,000 distinct CDR3 sequences, roughly 51% seen once. The sample was blood. These receptors came from a woman in her fifties or sixties in good health. Each CDR3 is given with its conserved first and last residue. D genes are given only for firm matches. Only some rows state a clone size, as once, few, many or a class for expanded clones.

v_call	j_call	d_call	clone_size	cdr3_nt	cdr3_aa
TRBV5-5	TRBJ1-2	NA	NA	TGTGCCAGCAGCTTGGCTAGCGCAGGTTATGGCTACACCTTC	CASSLASAGYGYTF
TRBV4-1	TRBJ1-6	TRBD1	NA	TGCGCCAGCAGCCAGGGACAGGGGAGCTCCTATAATTCACCCCTCCACTTT	CASSQGQGSSYNSPLHF
TRBV20-1	TRBJ1-5	NA	many	TGCAGTGCTAGGAGACCAAATAGCAATCAGCCCCAGCATTTT	CSARRPNSNQPQHF
TRBV20-1	TRBJ2-7	NA	NA	TGCAGTGCGAGGGACTCTTTTCTCAATGAGCAGTACTTC	CSARDSFLNEQYF
TRBV28	TRBJ2-1	NA	few	TGTGCCACCTCAAAGGTCCAGACTGTCTTATACAATGAGCAGTTCTTC	CATSKVQTVLYNEQFF
TRBV7-2	TRBJ2-7	NA	NA	TGTGCCAGCAGCCTGGGGTTTGGGATGAACTACGAGCAGTACTTC	CASSLGFGMNYEQYF
TRBV30	TRBJ1-6	NA	NA	TGTGCCTGGGGTCCCGGGGGAGACGGGCGCCCCCTCCACTTT	CAWGPGGDGRPLHF
TRBV20-1	TRBJ2-1	TRBD2	NA	TGCAGTGCTAGAGATGTAACTAGCGGGAACTACAATGAGCAGTTCTTC	CSARDVTSGNYNEQFF
TRBV20-1	TRBJ2-1	NA	NA	TGCAGTGCTAGAGCAGCGGACGACAATGAGCAGTTCTTC	CSARAADDNEQFF
TRBV20-1	TRBJ2-1	NA	NA	TGCAGTGCTGCCCATAAGTACTTC	CSAAHKYF
TRBV7-2	TRBJ1-1	NA	few	TGTGCCAGCAGCTTAAGCGGAGACGAAGCTTTCTTT	CASSLSGDEAFF
TRBV7-9	TRBJ2-7	NA	few	TGTGCCAGCAGCTTATCCAGGGTATACGAGCAGTACTTC	CASSLSRVYEQYF
TRBV3-1	TRBJ2-7	NA	few	TGTGCCAGCAGCCAAGACATCGGGGCCGGCTCCTACGAGCAGTACTTC	CASSQDIGAGSYEQYF
TRBV4-1	TRBJ1-1	NA	NA	TGCGCCAGCAGCCTAGGACCTCCCTCAACTGAAGCTTTCTTT	CASSLGPPSTEAFF
TRBV7-8	TRBJ2-7	NA	few	TGTGCCAGCTTGCTTAGAGGGGGGGGCTACGAGCAGTACTTC	CASLLRGGGYEQYF
TRBV7-3	TRBJ2-4	NA	few	TGTGCCAGCAGCTTAATACGGGAGTATGGCGGTGTGGCCAAAAACATTCAGTACTTC	CASSLIREYGGVAKNIQYF
TRBV7-9	TRBJ1-2	TRBD1	NA	TGTGCCAGCAGCTTCAAGGCACAGGGGAACTATGGCTACACCTTC	CASSFKAQGNYGYTF
TRBV2	TRBJ2-1	TRBD1	NA	TGTGCCAGCAGTGAAGACGGGACAGGGGCCAATGAGCAGTTCTTC	CASSEDGTGANEQFF
TRBV7-2	TRBJ2-6	TRBD1	NA	TGTGCCAGCAGCTTAGTGGGACAGGGTTTTGGGGCCAACGTCCTGACTTTC	CASSLVGQGFGANVLTF
TRBV7-9	TRBJ2-7	NA	NA	TGTGCCAGCAGCTTAGAGGTGAATTCGCACGAGCAGTACTTC	CASSLEVNSHEQYF
TRBV10-2	TRBJ2-2	NA	NA	TGCGCCAGCAGTGAGTTACAGGGCGGCACCGGGGAGCTGTTTTTT	CASSELQGGTGELFF
TRBV7-6	TRBJ2-5	NA	many	TGTGCCAGCAGTTTAGGAGCTGGCCGGGAGACCCAGTACTTC	CASSLGAGRETQYF
TRBV7-2	TRBJ2-1	NA	NA	TGTGCCAGCAGCACCGGGAAAAAGGGGAATGAGCAGTTCTTC	CASSTGKKGNEQFF
TRBV6-1	TRBJ2-5	TRBD2	NA	TGTGCCAGCAGACCCTACGGGACTAGCGGATTACAAGAGACCCAGTACTTC	CASRPYGTSGLQETQYF
TRBV27	TRBJ2-7	NA	NA	TGTGCCAGCAGTTGGAACGGGAGAGGGGCGGCCTACGAGCAGTACTTC	CASSWNGRGAAYEQYF
TRBV27	TRBJ2-5	NA	NA	TGTGCCAGCAGCTCAAGCAGGGACGGGTGGGAGACCCAGTACTTC	CASSSSRDGWETQYF
TRBV7-2	TRBJ2-1	TRBD2	few	TGTGCCAGCAGCCGACCGGGACTAGCGGGTAATGAGCAGTTCTTC	CASSRPGLAGNEQFF
TRBV2	TRBJ2-7	NA	NA	TGTGCCAGCAGTGGTTGGGATAAGGTGGACTACGAGCAGTACTTC	CASSGWDKVDYEQYF
TRBV3-1	TRBJ1-4	NA	NA	TGTGCCAGCAGCCAAGGACCGATGCTTAATGAAAAACTGTTTTTT	CASSQGPMLNEKLFF
TRBV14	TRBJ2-5	NA	NA	TGTGCCAGCAGCCCTCATGAGGCAGAGACCCAGTACTTC	CASSPHEAETQYF
TRBV4-3	TRBJ2-6	NA	NA	TGCGCCAGCAGCCAGCTCCTCTCTGGGGCCAACGTCCTGACTTTC	CASSQLLSGANVLTF
TRBV28	TRBJ2-1	NA	NA	TGTGCCAGCACCTCGAGGAGAGGTCGCTACAATGAGCAGTTCTTC	CASTSRRGRYNEQFF
TRBV9	TRBJ2-2	NA	NA	TGTGCCAGCAGCGTTCTCCCCGAGGGGGGGACCGGGGAGCTGTTTTTT	CASSVLPEGGTGELFF
TRBV20-1	TRBJ2-7	TRBD2	NA	TGCAGTGCTCCAGACGGAGGAGGGAGGGAGTACGAGCAGTACTTC	CSAPDGGGREYEQYF
TRBV7-9	TRBJ1-2	TRBD1	few	TGTGCCAGCAGCTTGGGGGACAGGGATATCCATGGCTACACCTTC	CASSLGDRDIHGYTF
TRBV9	TRBJ1-2	NA	few	TGTGCCAGCAGCGTAGACGGATCCGGCCGGGACACCTTTAACTATGGCTACACCTTC	CASSVDGSGRDTFNYGYTF